This T cell receptor (beta chain) came from a study of blood T cell repertoires in COVID-19. Study as a whole: Sites across the United States, Italy and Spain contributed samples from acute and convalescent COVID-19. T cells, B-cell-depleted T cells, or PBMCs provided the cDNA or gDNA that served as material.

The CDR3 is 16 amino acids. V was pared by 5 bases and J by 8 bases, with 21 bases between. The V gene's germline CDR1 is MNHEY and CDR2 SVGEGT. Original handling: Reference gene primer amplification in the assay estimated nucleated cell counts. TCRdb's table, derived via immunoSEQ multiplex PCR, lists solely in-frame clones and lacks some. V and J calls and clone size follow that table, whereas D and trimming were derived from the DNA. The sample lists roughly 15,000 clones, roughly 80% seen once, with 20% to 25% in the top ten. Sequenced: peripheral blood. This chain joins TRBV6-2 or TRBV6-3 and TRBJ2-2, with D unclear. The receptor was isolated from a woman between 55 and 75 years old with acute or convalescent COVID-19. CDR3: CASSLIRRSAPGELFF. CDR3 coding DNA: TGTGCCAGCAGTCTTATACGGCGGTCGGCCCCGGGGGAGCTGTTTTTT.